This entry lists 18 T cell receptor beta chains sequenced from one sample in a study of T-cell memory formation after mild COVID-19. TCRdb recomputed calls from the 5' RACE reads with MiXCR, one row per CDR3 protein. The table lists 85,000 to 130,000 distinct CDR3 sequences, around 12% of them singletons. The specimen was PBMCs or a T cell subset sorted from them (not recorded which). Receptors originate from an adult woman who had mild COVID-19 (a few samples of this study predate the infection). Cell type and time point are not known.

V is TRBV15 and J is TRBJ2-7; D may be TRBD1 (6 bases). V was clipped by 0 bases and J by 2 bases, with 8 bases between them. The germline gives CDR1 LNHNV, CDR2 YYDKDF (reference sequence). This CDR3 spans 14 amino acids. The CDR3 DNA reads as TGTGCCACCAGCAGAGACAGGGGTCCCTACGAGCAGTACTTC. Amino acids: CATSRDRGPYEQYF.

This clonotype occurred a few times. The chain combines TRBV11-2 with TRBJ2-5; D is possibly TRBD1 (6 bases). This CDR3 has 18 amino acids. The V gene's germline CDR1 is SGHAT and CDR2 FQNNGV. V was trimmed by 1 base and J by 1 base, leaving 19 bases between them. In DNA form, the CDR3 reads TGTGCCAGCAGCTTAGTTCATACAGGGCTATCGGTCCAAGAGACCCAGTACTTC. This translates into CASSLVHTGLSVQETQYF.

This clonotype came up many times. The chain employs TRBV5-1 and TRBJ2-7; D is possibly TRBD1 or TRBD2 (5 bases each). V was clipped by 4 bases and J by 4 bases, with 21 bases between them. CDR3 length equals 16 residues. The germline V gene encodes CDR1 SGHRS and CDR2 YFSETQ. CDR3: CASSGGDETVSYEQYF. The CDR3 DNA is TGCGCCAGCAGCGGGGGAGATGAGACAGTATCATACGAGCAGTACTTC.

The gene calls are TRBV6-1 and TRBJ1-1; tentative D call: TRBD1 (5 bases). V shed 4 bases and J shed 5 bases, with 17 bases lying between them. This CDR3 region has 15 residues. Germline assignment: CDR1 MNHNS and CDR2 SASEGT. CDR3 sequence: CASSAQRGFRTEAFF. The CDR3, as DNA: TGTGCCAGCAGTGCTCAAAGGGGTTTCCGAACTGAAGCTTTCTTT.

This clonotype was seen more than once but under ten times. The genes are TRBV13 and TRBJ2-3, with TRBD2 matching 8 bases. The ends lost 3 bases at V and 5 bases at J; junction bases unmatched: 10. This CDR3 has 16 residues. The germline gives CDR1 PRHDT, CDR2 FYEKMQ (reference sequence). The CDR3 protein is CASSFGLAGSIDTQYF. CDR3 nucleotide sequence: TGTGCCAGCAGCTTCGGTCTAGCGGGTTCCATAGATACGCAGTATTTT.

In its sample, this clonotype was seen many times. The genes are TRBV20-1 and TRBJ2-3; no clear D. Germline V gene lookup returns CDR1 DFQATT and CDR2 SNEGSKA (reference sequence). The CDR3 consists of 14 residues. With 3 bases removed from V and 2 bases from J, the gap between germline ends came to 12 bases. The CDR3 DNA follows: TGCAGTGCTAGGGCAGCTGATTACACAGATACGCAGTATTTT. This gives the protein CSARAADYTDTQYF.

The chain employs TRBV9 and TRBJ2-7; TRBD1 aligns across 7 bases. Per germline, CDR1 SGDLS and CDR2 YYNGEE. Germline trimming cut 4 bases from V and 3 bases from J; bases unmatched to any gene: 7. The CDR3 length is 14 residues. In DNA, the CDR3 is TGTGCCAGCAGCAAGTGGGACAGCAGCTACGAGCAGTACTTC. Translation: CASSKWDSSYEQYF.

This clonotype was counted a few times. The CDR3 does not close with the conserved phenylalanine or tryptophan, likely indicating a read error. It is unclear where the CDR3 begins or ends on the DNA, so no DNA is shown, and the CDR3 is as TCRdb lists it. The chain links TRBV28 to TRBJ1-5. The CDR3 adds up to 15 amino acids, both ends counted. Germline CDR1 is MDHEN and CDR2 is SYDVKM. The CDR3 protein is CASQFGLAGQRPQHL.

The genes are TRBV12-3 or TRBV12-4 and TRBJ2-2; 7 bases line up with TRBD2. Trimming cost V 11 bases and J 4 bases; bases outside gene matches: 4. The CDR3 spans 12 residues. DNA for the CDR3: TGTGCCCTAGGGGAGGGCACCGGGGAGCTGTTTTTT. Its translation is CALGEGTGELFF.

V and J are TRBV7-6 and TRBJ1-1, with D hard to call. Trimming removed 8 bases from V and 3 bases from J, with 13 bases in between. Germline values: CDR1 SGHVS, CDR2 FNYEAQ. The CDR3 has 13 residues. The CDR3 DNA follows: TGTGCCAGCTCAGACGCTGACTACACTGAAGCTTTCTTT. It specifies CASSDADYTEAFF.

This chain links TRBV4-1 with TRBJ2-2; 8 bases are a match to TRBD2. In germline, CDR1 is MGHRA, CDR2 YSYEKL. CDR3 length: 14 amino acids. The trim removed 6 bases at V and 0 bases at J, leaving 0 bases unmatched. The CDR3 nucleotides read TGCGCCAGCAGACTAGCGGCGAACACCGGGGAGCTGTTTTTT. It translates to CASRLAANTGELFF.

The chain has TRBV20-1 and TRBJ1-5; 8 bases fit TRBD1. This CDR3 is 14 amino acids long. With V trimmed by 1 base and J by 8 bases, 7 bases remained unmatched. Germline V gene lookup returns CDR1 DFQATT and CDR2 SNEGSKA (reference sequence). The CDR3 spells CSARGAGGAEPQHF. The CDR3 region has the DNA TGCAGTGCTAGAGGTGCAGGGGGCGCGGAGCCCCAGCATTTT.

The chain employs TRBV20-1 and TRBJ1-1; no reliable D call. Germline assignment: CDR1 DFQATT and CDR2 SNEGSKA (reference sequence). CDR3 length: 15 residues. V was trimmed by 0 bases and J by 0 bases, leaving 11 bases between them. The CDR3 spells CSARDTGGVNTEAFF. The CDR3, as DNA: TGCAGTGCTAGAGATACGGGAGGAGTGAACACTGAAGCTTTCTTT.

This rearrangement joins TRBV7-9 to TRBJ2-3; D unclear. Germline V lookup: CDR1 SEHNR, CDR2 FQNEAQ (reference sequence). V lost 1 base and J lost 1, with 6 bases in between. CDR3 size: 14 residues. CDR3: CASSLVAGTDTQYF. As DNA, the CDR3 is TGTGCCAGCAGCTTAGTGGCAGGCACAGATACGCAGTATTTT.

This clonotype was seen ten or more times. The chain recombines TRBV7-8 with TRBJ2-1; 12 positions match TRBD2. The V and J ends lost 1 base and 0 bases, in that order; junction bases with no gene match: 4. Germline loops: CDR1 SGHVS, CDR2 FQNEAQ. CDR3 size: 18 residues. The CDR3 nucleotides read TGTGCCAGCAGCTTAGGGGGACTAGCGGGTTACTCCTACAATGAGCAGTTCTTC. This codes for CASSLGGLAGYSYNEQFF.

This clonotype was counted many times. V and J are TRBV29-1 and TRBJ2-3; TRBD2 is a possible D gene (5 bases). This CDR3 has 15 amino acids. With 0 bases removed from V and 0 bases from J, the gap between germline ends came to 10 bases. Germline CDR1 reads SQVTM; CDR2 reads ANQGSEA. The chain's CDR3 is CSVEDLKRSTDTQYF. The CDR3 nucleotides read TGCAGCGTTGAAGACCTAAAGCGGAGCACAGATACGCAGTATTTT.

The J gene is TRBJ1-2, the V gene TRBV5-6; TRBD1 matches at 11 bases. Trimming removed 1 base from V and 4 bases from J; junction bases left unmatched: 3. Per germline, CDR1 SGHDT and CDR2 YYEEEE. The CDR3 has 15 amino acids. CDR3 nucleotide sequence: TGTGCCAGCAGCTTGAAAGGGACAGGGGGCTATGGCTACACCTTC. Its protein product is CASSLKGTGGYGYTF.

V gene TRBV11-2 combines with J gene TRBJ1-4; tentative D call: TRBD1 (5 bases). Germline-derived CDR1 and CDR2 are SGHAT and FQNNGV. The CDR3 is made up of 15 amino acids. The germline V and J ends were trimmed by 3 bases and 0 bases, with 8 bases remaining between them. The chain's CDR3 is CASSFDSATNEKLFF. In DNA, the CDR3 is TGTGCCAGCAGCTTTGACAGTGCAACTAATGAAAAACTGTTTTTT.